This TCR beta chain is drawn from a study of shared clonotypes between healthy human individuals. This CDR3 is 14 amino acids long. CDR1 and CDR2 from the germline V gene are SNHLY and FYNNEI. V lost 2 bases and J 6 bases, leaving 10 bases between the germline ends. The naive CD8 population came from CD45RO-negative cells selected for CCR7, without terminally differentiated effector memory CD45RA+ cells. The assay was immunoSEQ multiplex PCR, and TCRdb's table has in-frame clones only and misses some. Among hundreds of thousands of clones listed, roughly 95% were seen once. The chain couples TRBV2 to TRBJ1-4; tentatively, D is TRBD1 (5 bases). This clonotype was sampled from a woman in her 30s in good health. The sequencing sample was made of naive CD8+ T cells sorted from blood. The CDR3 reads CASSENGADEKLFF. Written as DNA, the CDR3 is TGTGCCAGCAGTGAAAATGGGGCCGATGAAAAACTGTTTTTT. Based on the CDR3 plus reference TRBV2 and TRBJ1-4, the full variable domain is EPEVTQTPSHQVTQMGQEVILRCVPISNHLYFYWYRQILGQKVEFLVSFYNNEISEKSEIFDDQFSVERPDGSNFTLKIRSTKLEDSAMYFCASSENGADEKLFFGSGTQLSVL.